One and the same sample provided the 18 T cell receptor beta chains below, sequenced in a study of blood T cell repertoires in COVID-19. TCRdb keeps only in-frame clones here, not all; method: immunoSEQ multiplex PCR. The repertoire holds around 100,000 clones, with about 85% as singletons. Sequencing used peripheral blood. The receptors originated from a human donor in a cohort sampled during active COVID-19.

This clone was recorded only once. The chain is built from TRBV4-3 and TRBJ2-7; 13 nucleotides line up with TRBD2. The CDR3 is made up of 17 amino acids. V shed 4 bases and J 0 bases; nucleotides not matched to a gene: 6. Germline assignment: CDR1 LGHNA and CDR2 YSLEER. Here the CDR3 reads CASSRGLAGESSYEQYF. In DNA, the CDR3 is TGCGCCAGCAGCCGTGGACTAGCGGGGGAAAGCTCCTACGAGCAGTACTTC.

The DNA for the CDR3 is TGTGCCAGCAGCGCGACAGGGTCGGGGGGGAACATTCAGTACTTC. Its protein product is CASSATGSGGNIQYF. The J gene is TRBJ2-4, the V gene TRBV6-5, with a possible D match to TRBD2 (8 bases). The CDR3 consists of 15 residues. From germline, CDR1 is MNHEY and CDR2 SVGAGI. V lost 6 bases and J lost 7, with 19 bases in between.

The V gene is TRBV6-2 or TRBV6-3, the J gene TRBJ2-7, with a possible D match to TRBD1 (6 bases). V shed 6 bases and J shed 2 bases, with 17 bases lying between them. The CDR3 loop spans 15 amino acids. The V gene's germline CDR1 is MNHEY and CDR2 SVGEGT. The CDR3: CASSSTRTEPYEQYF. The CDR3 DNA follows: TGTGCCAGCAGCTCCACAAGGACAGAACCCTACGAGCAGTACTTC.

The J gene is TRBJ2-3, the V gene TRBV30; 7 bases match TRBD1. In germline, CDR1 is GTSNPN, CDR2 SVGIG (reference sequence). Trimming took 2 bases from V and 4 from J; bases not matched to a gene: 12. This CDR3 contains 16 residues. In DNA form, the CDR3 reads TGTGCCTGGAGTTCCGGGACGGCAGGGGGAGCAGATACGCAGTATTTT. Its protein is CAWSSGTAGGADTQYF.

This chain joins TRBV7-8 and TRBJ1-3; 7 positions agree with TRBD1. The junction had 4 bases not matched to a gene; V was cut back by 5 bases and J by 0 bases. The CDR3 consists of 15 residues. Germline V CDR1 and CDR2: SGHVS, FQNEAQ. In DNA form, the CDR3 reads TGTGCCAGCAGCGTGACAGGGAGCTCTGGAAACACCATATATTTT. It encodes CASSVTGSSGNTIYF.

This clone occurred once. V is TRBV9 and J is TRBJ2-7; TRBD2 matches 10 bases. Germline V gene lookup returns CDR1 SGDLS and CDR2 YYNGEE. The CDR3 is made up of 16 amino acids. V dropped 0 bases and J dropped 2; count of bases not matched to a gene: 5. CDR3 in amino acids: CASSVAASGSPYEQYF. DNA of the CDR3: TGTGCCAGCAGCGTAGCGGCTAGCGGGAGCCCCTACGAGCAGTACTTC.

V usage is TRBV3-1 (or the pseudogene TRBV3-2) and J usage is TRBJ2-1; D might be TRBD1 (6 bases). V was shortened by 1 base and J by 6 bases, with 13 bases between the two germline ends. From germline, CDR1 is LGHDT and CDR2 YNNKEL (reference sequence). The CDR3 has 15 residues. The CDR3 coding sequence is TGTGCCAGCAGCCAAGCATCAGGACAGATCAATGAGCAGTTCTTC. Translation gives CASSQASGQINEQFF.

This clone was observed once. The chain couples TRBV4-1 to TRBJ1-6; 8 nucleotides align to TRBD1. This CDR3 is built from 14 residues. Germline V gives CDR1 MGHRA, CDR2 YSYEKL. Trimming at V came to 1 base and at J to 7 bases, leaving 0 bases not matched to a gene. CDR3 sequence (DNA): TGCGCCAGCAGCCAAGGACAGGGGAATTCACCCCTCCACTTT. It is translated as CASSQGQGNSPLHF.

This chain connects TRBV11-2 to TRBJ1-4; the match to TRBD1 covers 7 bases. Germline V lookup: CDR1 SGHAT, CDR2 FQNNGV. V was clipped by 4 bases and J by 5 bases; unmatched bases: 7. The CDR3 runs 15 residues. The CDR3 DNA reads as TGTGCCAGCAGCTGGGGGACAGACTTCAATGAAAAACTGTTTTTT. Its protein product is CASSWGTDFNEKLFF. Variable domain in full (rest from reference TRBV11-2 and TRBJ1-4): EAGVAQSPRYKIIEKRQSVAFWCNPISGHATLYWYQQILGQGPKLLIQFQNNGVVDDSQLPKDRFSAERLKGVDSTLKIQPAKLEDSAVYLCASSWGTDFNEKLFFGSGTQLSVL.

The CDR3 is CAWRGGLAGDTQYF. CDR3 bases: TGTGCCTGGAGGGGCGGACTAGCGGGAGATACGCAGTATTTT. The gene calls are TRBV30 and TRBJ2-3; TRBD2 matches 11 bases. CDR1 and CDR2 from the germline V gene are GTSNPN and SVGIG (reference sequence). The length of the CDR3 is 14 residues. With 3 bases clipped from V and 5 bases from J, the junction kept 4 bases outside the gene matches.

The rearrangement links TRBV6-2 or TRBV6-3 to TRBJ2-1; 14 nucleotides agree with TRBD2. CDR1 is MNHEY, CDR2 SVGEGT, per germline. Trimming cost V 6 bases and J 10 bases; bases outside gene matches: 8. The CDR3 has 15 amino acids. CDR3 region: CASSPTSGGAGEQFF. DNA for the CDR3: TGTGCCAGCAGCCCGACTAGCGGGGGGGCAGGGGAGCAGTTCTTC.

The V gene is TRBV6-2 or TRBV6-3, the J gene TRBJ1-5, with TRBD1 identical over 8 bases. CDR1 is MNHEY, CDR2 SVGEGT, per germline. V trimming: 4 bases; J trimming: 5 bases; junction bases outside the gene matches: 7. This CDR3 spans 15 amino acids. This chain's CDR3 is CASSFDRGAHQPQHF. The CDR3 nucleotides read TGTGCCAGCAGTTTTGACAGGGGCGCACATCAGCCCCAGCATTTT.

This chain uses TRBV4-1 with TRBJ1-3, with unresolved D. V was trimmed by 6 bases and J by 0 bases, leaving 12 bases between them. The germline CDR1 and CDR2 sequences are MGHRA and YSYEKL. The CDR3 loop spans 15 amino acids. Here the CDR3 DNA reads TGCGCCAGCAGTGCAGCCCCGGGCTCTGGAAACACCATATATTTT. Residues: CASSAAPGSGNTIYF.

This rearrangement joins TRBV5-1 to TRBJ1-3; D is unclear. V was trimmed by 0 bases and J by 1 base, leaving 11 bases between them. The CDR3 has 16 amino acids. In germline, CDR1 is SGHRS, CDR2 YFSETQ. CDR3 DNA sequence: TGCGCCAGCAGCTTGGTGGCCCGAGGGTCTGGAAACACCATATATTTT. The encoded protein is CASSLVARGSGNTIYF.

The rearrangement links TRBV5-5 to TRBJ2-2; 7 nucleotides match TRBD2. Germline CDR1 reads SGHKS; CDR2 reads YYEKEE (reference sequence). The CDR3 spans 15 residues. The V segment lost 1 base and the J segment 5 bases; nucleotides outside the gene matches: 5. The CDR3 DNA is TGTGCCAGCAGCTTGAGGACTAGTCTTACCGGGGAGCTGTTTTTT. This gives the protein CASSLRTSLTGELFF.

This chain joins TRBV6-1 and TRBJ1-6; weak D call: TRBD1 (6 bases). The CDR3 runs to 15 residues. Germline CDR1 and CDR2: MNHNS and SASEGT. The V end was cut by 2 bases, the J end by 2 bases, with 7 bases between. CDR3 bases: TGTGCCAGCAGTGAAAGGGGGACCTATAATTCACCCCTCCACTTT. This gives the protein CASSERGTYNSPLHF.

V usage is TRBV29-1 and J usage is TRBJ2-5, with 11 bases identical to TRBD2. Germline CDR1 SQVTM, CDR2 ANQGSEA. V shed 3 bases, J shed 3 bases, and the junction held 6 bases outside the gene matches. CDR3 length: 15 residues. The DNA of the CDR3 is TGCAGCGTTGATTGGCTAGCGGGAGGAGAAGAGACCCAGTACTTC. It specifies CSVDWLAGGEETQYF.

V and J are TRBV6-1 and TRBJ2-6; TRBD2 matches at 9 bases. The ends lost 2 bases at V and 4 bases at J; junction bases unmatched: 12. CDR3 length: 19 amino acids. Per the germline V gene, CDR1 is MNHNS and CDR2 is SASEGT. CDR3 sequence (DNA): TGTGCCAGCAGTGAAACGCTAGCGGGGAGTGGGGCCGGGGCCAACGTCCTGACTTTC. Amino acid sequence: CASSETLAGSGAGANVLTF.